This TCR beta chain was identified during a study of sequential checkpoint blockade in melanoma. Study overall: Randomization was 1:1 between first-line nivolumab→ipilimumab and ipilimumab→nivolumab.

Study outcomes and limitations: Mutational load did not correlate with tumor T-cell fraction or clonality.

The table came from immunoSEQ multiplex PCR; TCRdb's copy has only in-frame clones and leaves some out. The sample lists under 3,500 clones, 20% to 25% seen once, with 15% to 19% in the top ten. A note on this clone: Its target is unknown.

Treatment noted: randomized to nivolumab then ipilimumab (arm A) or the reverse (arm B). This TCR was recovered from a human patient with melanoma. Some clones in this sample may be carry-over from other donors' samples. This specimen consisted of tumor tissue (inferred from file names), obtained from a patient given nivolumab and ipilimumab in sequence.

The CDR3 DNA sequence: TGTGCCAGCAGCTCAAGTAGCGGGGCGACCTACAATGAGCAGTTCTTC. Translated: CASSSSSGATYNEQFF. The rearrangement links TRBV11-3 to TRBJ2-1; 8 nucleotides line up with TRBD2. The CDR3 is 16 residues long. Unmatched junction bases numbered 7, after V lost 4 bases and J lost 2 bases. The germline CDR1 and CDR2 sequences are SGHNT and YENEEA.